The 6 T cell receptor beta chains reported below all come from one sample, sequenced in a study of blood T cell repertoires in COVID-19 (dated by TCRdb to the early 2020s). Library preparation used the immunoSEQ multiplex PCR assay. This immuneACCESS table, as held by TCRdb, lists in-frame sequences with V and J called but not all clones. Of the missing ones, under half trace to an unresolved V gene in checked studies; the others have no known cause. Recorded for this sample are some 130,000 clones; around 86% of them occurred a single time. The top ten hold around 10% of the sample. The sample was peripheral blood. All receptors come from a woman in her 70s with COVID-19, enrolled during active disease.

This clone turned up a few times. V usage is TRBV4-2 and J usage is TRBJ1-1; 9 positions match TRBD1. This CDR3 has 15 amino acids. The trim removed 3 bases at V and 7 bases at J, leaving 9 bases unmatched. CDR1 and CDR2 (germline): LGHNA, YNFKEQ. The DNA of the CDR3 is TGTGCCAGCAGCCAGACTACCGGGACAGGGAATGAAGCTTTCTTT. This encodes CASSQTTGTGNEAFF.

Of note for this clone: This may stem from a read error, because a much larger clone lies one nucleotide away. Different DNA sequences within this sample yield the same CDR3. The CDR3 region is CRVGGQGGGETQYF. For the CDR3, the DNA is TGCCGGGTTGGGGGACAGGGGGGGGGAGAGACCCAGTACTTC. J is TRBJ2-5 and V is TRBV29-1, with 11 positions matching TRBD1. This CDR3 region has 14 residues. The germline gives CDR1 SQVTM, CDR2 ANQGSEA.

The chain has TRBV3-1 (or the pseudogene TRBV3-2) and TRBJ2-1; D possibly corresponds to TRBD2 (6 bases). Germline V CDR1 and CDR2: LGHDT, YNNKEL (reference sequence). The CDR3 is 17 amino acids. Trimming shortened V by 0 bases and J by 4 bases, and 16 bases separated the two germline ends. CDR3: CASSQDLPLARYNEQFF. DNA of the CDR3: TGTGCCAGCAGCCAAGATCTCCCCCTAGCGCGGTACAATGAGCAGTTCTTC.

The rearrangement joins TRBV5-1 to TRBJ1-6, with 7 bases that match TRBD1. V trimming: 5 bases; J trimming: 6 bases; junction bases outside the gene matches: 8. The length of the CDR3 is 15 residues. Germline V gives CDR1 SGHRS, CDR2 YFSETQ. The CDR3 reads CASRSGTAGNSPLHF. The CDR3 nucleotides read TGCGCCAGCAGATCCGGGACAGCGGGTAATTCACCCCTCCACTTT.

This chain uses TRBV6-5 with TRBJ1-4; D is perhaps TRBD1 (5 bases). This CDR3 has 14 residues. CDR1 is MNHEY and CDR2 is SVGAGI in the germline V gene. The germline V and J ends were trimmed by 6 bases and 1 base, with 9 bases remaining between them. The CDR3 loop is CASRKTVTNEKLFF. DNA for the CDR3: TGTGCCAGCAGAAAGACAGTAACTAATGAAAAACTGTTTTTT.

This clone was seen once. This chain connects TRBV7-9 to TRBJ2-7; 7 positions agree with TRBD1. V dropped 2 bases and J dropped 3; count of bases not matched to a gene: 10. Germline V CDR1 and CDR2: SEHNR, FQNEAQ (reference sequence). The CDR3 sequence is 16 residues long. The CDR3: CASSLRQGWRDYEQYF. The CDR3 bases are TGTGCCAGCAGCTTAAGACAGGGATGGCGAGACTACGAGCAGTACTTC.